The clone carrying this T cell receptor beta chain was observed a handful of times. The record originates from a study of T cells in Graves' hyperthyroidism and ophthalmopathy. Researchers amplified the TCR beta CDR3 regions from RNA transcripts. RT-PCR in the first round (using the HTBI primer set) targeted the TCR CDR3. Each CDR3 protein is one row after TCRdb ran MiXCR on the multiplex PCR reads. The data contain about 400,000 distinct CDR3 sequences, about an eighth of them singletons. V was shortened by 2 bases and J by 4 bases, with 9 bases between the two germline ends. Germline V gives CDR1 ENHRY, CDR2 SYGVKD. The CDR3 extends over 14 amino acids.

The specimen sequenced was blood. The clonotype originates from a man aged 50-59 years with Graves' ophthalmopathy. J is TRBJ2-1 and V is TRBV10-3, with D possibly TRBD1 on 7 matching bases. DNA for the CDR3: TGTGCCATCAGTGAGGCGGGACAGTACAATGAGCAGTTCTTC. It codes for CAISEAGQYNEQFF.